What follows is one T cell receptor beta chain and its context. This sample was taken from a study of Ad26.COV2.S vaccination and SARS-CoV-2 variants. The protocol was immunoSEQ multiplex PCR, while the TCRdb copy is restricted to in-frame clones and leaves out a portion. The sample holds some 330,000 clones; roughly nine tenths are singletons and the top ten take around 5.5%. The CDR3 consists of 14 residues. V was clipped by 3 bases and J by 10 bases; unmatched bases: 5. Germline assignment: CDR1 KGHSH and CDR2 LQKENI. This sample's treatment: roughly 20 received Ad26.COV2.S at low or high dose, single or two shots; 5 received placebo; per-sample allocation not given. The study sampled participants on day 63 after the first vaccine or placebo injection.

The rearrangement uses TRBV18 and TRBJ1-4; 10 bases align to TRBD1. This receptor was obtained from a person aged 18-65 years who received the Ad26.COV2.S COVID-19 vaccine or a placebo. The sample in question was peripheral blood, obtained in a trial of Ad26.COV2.S vaccine versus placebo. CDR3 in amino acids: CASSPGQGMRKLFF. As DNA, the CDR3 is TGTGCCAGCTCACCGGGACAGGGGATGAGAAAACTGTTTTTT.